This T cell receptor (beta chain) originates from a study of early T cells in non-severe SARS-CoV-2 infection. Overall study context: With bulk RNA from unsorted whole blood as input, sequencing yielded unpaired chains.

In this sample, this clonotype turned up a few times. Its antigen is not known. Tagging with unique molecular identifiers was applied to individual cDNA molecules. TCRdb re-called the 5' RACE reads with MiXCR, one entry per CDR3 protein. The repertoire holds fewer than 40,000 distinct CDR3 sequences, with more than 4.5% as singletons. Overall study results and limits: In VDJdb matching, anti-spike CD8 responses were favored while private and CD4 specificities went missing.

The CDR3 extends over 16 amino acids. V dropped 4 bases and J dropped 0; count of bases not matched to a gene: 4. Germline V gives CDR1 SGHVS, CDR2 FNYEAQ. The chain carries TRBV7-6 and TRBJ2-2, with 8 positions matching TRBD2. The sequenced sample consisted of whole blood. The source is an adult who was a healthcare worker with PCR-confirmed SARS-CoV-2 infection or an uninfected control (not recorded which). CDR3 sequence: CASSSKLAANTGELFF. CDR3 bases: TGTGCCAGCAGCTCGAAACTAGCGGCGAACACCGGGGAGCTGTTTTTT.